This T cell receptor (beta chain) was sequenced during a study of vaccination and CD4 T cells after COVID-19. Study at large: Convalescent persons amounted to six males plus four females, two of whom were Hispanic. Overlapping SARS-CoV-2, HCoV-NL63, HCoV-OC43 and HCoV-229E spike peptides were used to stimulate cells.

This clonotype has only a few counts. Its matching antigen is unknown. The Oncomine TCR Beta short-read assay generated sequence data from the DNA of cultured CD4+ T cells. MiXCR, applied by TCRdb to the PCR reads, yields one record per CDR3 protein. The sample includes several thousand distinct CDR3 sequences, 30% to 50% seen only once; the top ten take roughly 43%. Germline values: CDR1 MNHNS, CDR2 SASEGT. The germline V and J ends were trimmed by 6 bases and 4 bases, with 10 bases remaining between them. The CDR3 extends over 13 amino acids. Treatment given: roughly 11-day PBMC culture with coronavirus spike peptide pools or control peptides (ViraFEST assay). Gathered ahead of the COVID-19 pandemic (2011-2018) were the CD4+ T cells of the unexposed donor. For ViraFEST, peptide pools expanded antigen-specific T cells, after which the TCRs were sequenced.

This clonotype originated in a human donor in good health. Sequencing input: CD4+ T cells from blood, cultured in vitro. V is TRBV6-1 and J is TRBJ1-5; no definite D call. CDR3 nucleotide sequence: TGTGCCAGCAGCCCGGCCGTAAATCAGCCCCAGCATTTT. Protein: CASSPAVNQPQHF.